This TCR beta chain is drawn from a study of blood T cell repertoires in COVID-19. Across the study: Some COVID-19 samples were acute and others convalescent; all came from the United States, Italy and Spain. Sample material is recorded as cDNA or gDNA derived from T cells, B-cell-depleted T cells, or PBMCs.

Germline-derived CDR1 and CDR2 are SGHNT and YYREEE (reference sequence). V dropped 0 bases and J dropped 3 bases, with 9 bases sitting between them. This CDR3 is built from 15 residues. This table comes from immunoSEQ multiplex PCR, and its TCRdb copy is limited to in-frame clones, with some not included. The sample has around 130,000 clones; 75% to 85% are singletons. V and J are TRBV5-4 and TRBJ2-2; perhaps TRBD1 as D (7 bases). The receptor was isolated from a man aged 80 or over with acute or convalescent COVID-19. The sequenced material came from peripheral blood. The CDR3 sequence: CASSLARGDTGELFF. The CDR3 DNA reads as TGTGCCAGCAGCTTGGCCAGGGGGGACACCGGGGAGCTGTTTTTT.